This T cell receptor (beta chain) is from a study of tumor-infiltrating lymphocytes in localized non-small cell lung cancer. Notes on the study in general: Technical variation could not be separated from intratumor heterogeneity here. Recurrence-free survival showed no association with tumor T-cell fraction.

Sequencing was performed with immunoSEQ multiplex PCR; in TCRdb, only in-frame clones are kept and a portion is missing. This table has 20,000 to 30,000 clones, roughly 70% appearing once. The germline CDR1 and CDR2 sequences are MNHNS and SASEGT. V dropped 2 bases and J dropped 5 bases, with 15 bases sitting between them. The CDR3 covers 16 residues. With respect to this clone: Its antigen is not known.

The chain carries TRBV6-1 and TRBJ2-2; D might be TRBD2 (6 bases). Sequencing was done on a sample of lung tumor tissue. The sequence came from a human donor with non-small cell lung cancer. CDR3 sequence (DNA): TGTGCCAGCAGTGAACGACAGCTGGGGAGGACCGGGGAGCTGTTTTTT. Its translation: CASSERQLGRTGELFF.